The entry that follows covers one T cell receptor (beta chain) sequence. Antigen specificity is unknown. Produced via immunoSEQ multiplex PCR; TCRdb's table is partial and in-frame only. The data show about 160,000 clones, around 89% seen once. The entry originates in a study of cytomegalovirus exposure and HLA in healthy donors. Overall study findings and caveats: Associated with cytomegalovirus, according to the listing, were some 150 TCR beta chains. The study found most TCR sequences rare, yet found some public TCRs in many donors. Per published reports, the classifier diagnosed cytomegalovirus status with high specificity and sensitivity.

The CDR3 has 16 residues. Germline trimming cut 3 bases from V and 5 bases from J; bases unmatched to any gene: 1. The germline gives CDR1 LGHNA, CDR2 YNFKEQ. V gene TRBV4-2 combines with J gene TRBJ2-2, with 15 bases identical to TRBD2. The TCR comes from a man between 18 and 29 years old in good health and CMV-seronegative. The sample was PBMCs. The CDR3 nucleotides are TGTGCCAGCAGCCATGGACTAGCGGGAGGGACCGGGGAGCTGTTTTTT. Translated: CASSHGLAGGTGELFF.